The 5 T cell receptor beta chains below come from one sample, sequenced in a study of blood T cell repertoires in COVID-19. Produced via immunoSEQ multiplex PCR; TCRdb's table is partial and in-frame only. The sample yields 97,000 or so clones, roughly 92% seen once. Sequencing used peripheral blood. These receptors all come from a woman in her forties or fifties with COVID-19, enrolled during active disease.

V is TRBV9 and J is TRBJ1-6, with 7 bases fitting TRBD1. CDR3 length equals 14 residues. V was clipped by 4 bases and J by 7 bases; unmatched bases: 5. Germline values: CDR1 SGDLS, CDR2 YYNGEE. For the CDR3, the DNA is TGTGCCAGCAGCTTACGGGACAGCAATTCACCCCTCCACTTT. Translated: CASSLRDSNSPLHF.

The chain couples TRBV9 to TRBJ1-6; D unresolved. The germline gives CDR1 SGDLS, CDR2 YYNGEE. Trimming pared 3 bases from V and 0 bases from J, leaving 10 bases between. The CDR3 sequence is 16 residues long. CDR3: CASSAPPSSYNSPLHF. The CDR3 bases are TGTGCCAGCAGCGCCCCCCCGAGCTCCTATAATTCACCCCTCCACTTT.

A remark on this clone: Germline and junction disagree at one end, which may indicate a read error. The rearrangement joins TRBV11-2 to TRBJ2-2, with D possibly TRBD2 on 5 matching bases. Germline CDR1 reads SGHAT; CDR2 reads FQNNGV. The CDR3 contains 11 residues. CDR3 DNA sequence: TGTGCCATCCATAGGACCGGGGAGTTGTTTTTT. It encodes CAIHRTGELFF.

V gene TRBV2 combines with J gene TRBJ2-3; D perhaps matches TRBD1 (5 bases). Trimming removed 6 bases at V and 7 bases at J, with 14 bases between. CDR3 length: 13 residues. Germline-derived CDR1 and CDR2 are SNHLY and FYNNEI. This chain's CDR3 is CASRGPDKNTQYF. Written as DNA, the CDR3 is TGTGCCAGCAGGGGGCCCGACAAAAATACGCAGTATTTT.

The chain recombines TRBV4-2 with TRBJ2-3; 11 bases line up with TRBD1. With V trimmed by 5 bases and J by 3 bases, 4 bases remained unmatched. The CDR3 loop spans 15 amino acids. Looked up from germline, CDR1 is LGHNA and CDR2 is YNFKEQ. The CDR3 DNA follows: TGTGCCAGCAGCTCCGGGACAGGGGGTACAGATACGCAGTATTTT. Its translation: CASSSGTGGTDTQYF.